The T cell receptor beta chain under discussion was sequenced for a study of blood T cell repertoires in COVID-19. The wider study: Sample material is recorded as cDNA or gDNA derived from T cells, B-cell-depleted T cells, or PBMCs.

CDR3 length equals 14 residues. Looked up from germline, CDR1 is MNHNS and CDR2 is SASEGT. Trimming removed 6 bases from V and 4 bases from J, with 15 bases in between. Assay: immunoSEQ multiplex PCR; the TCRdb copy retains only in-frame clones and omits some. Seen here are 250,000 to 300,000 clones, around 90% observed once, and the top ten hold about 2.2%. This sequence originates from a woman aged 45-60 years who had recovered from COVID-19. The chain recombines TRBV6-1 with TRBJ1-2; D might be TRBD1 (5 bases). Material for sequencing was peripheral blood. The CDR3: CASSPGGDFYGYTF. The CDR3, as DNA: TGTGCCAGCAGCCCCGGGGGGGATTTCTATGGCTACACCTTC.